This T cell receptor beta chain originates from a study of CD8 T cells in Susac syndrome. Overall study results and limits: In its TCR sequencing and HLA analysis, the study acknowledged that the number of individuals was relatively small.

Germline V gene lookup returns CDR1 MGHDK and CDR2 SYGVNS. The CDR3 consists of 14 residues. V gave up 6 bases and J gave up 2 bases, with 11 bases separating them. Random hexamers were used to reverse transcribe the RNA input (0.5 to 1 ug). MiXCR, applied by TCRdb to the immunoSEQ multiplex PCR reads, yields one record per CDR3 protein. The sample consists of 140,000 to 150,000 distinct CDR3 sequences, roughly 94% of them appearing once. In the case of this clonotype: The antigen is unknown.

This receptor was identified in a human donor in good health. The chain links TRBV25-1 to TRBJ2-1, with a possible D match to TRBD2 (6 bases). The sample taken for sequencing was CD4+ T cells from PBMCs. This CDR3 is CASRSGLTYNEQFF. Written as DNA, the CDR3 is TGTGCCAGCAGGTCGGGACTGACCTACAATGAGCAGTTCTTC.